Presented here are 8 T cell receptor beta chains from one specimen sequenced in a study of T cells in Graves' hyperthyroidism and ophthalmopathy. Amplification targeted TCR beta CDR3 regions from RNA transcripts. The HTBI primer set served for first-round RT-PCR of the TCR CDR3. Each CDR3 protein is one row after TCRdb ran MiXCR on the multiplex PCR reads. Of about 740,000 distinct CDR3 sequences listed, 11% to 15% are singletons. The material sequenced was blood. These receptors came from a woman aged 18-29 years with Graves' hyperthyroidism.

The chain carries TRBV15 and TRBJ2-5; 7 bases align to TRBD2. The junction had 12 bases not matched to a gene; V was cut back by 4 bases and J by 4 bases. The CDR3 consists of 16 residues. Germline-derived CDR1 and CDR2 are LNHNV and YYDKDF (reference sequence). The CDR3 nucleotides read TGTGCCACCAGCATAGGGACCCCCGGGGAGGGAGAGACCCAGTACTTC. Its protein is CATSIGTPGEGETQYF.

This clonotype has ten or more counts. This rearrangement joins TRBV6-2 or TRBV6-3 to TRBJ2-5; D might be TRBD1 (5 bases). The CDR3 covers 16 residues. CDR1 and CDR2 from the germline V gene are MNHEY and SVGEGT. The V gene lost 0 bases and the J gene lost 2 bases, with 13 bases spanning the gap. CDR3 in DNA: TGTGCCAGCAGTTACTCGAAGGGGTGGGGTCAAGAGACCCAGTACTTC. The encoded protein is CASSYSKGWGQETQYF.

There are many counts of this clonotype. This chain links TRBV2 with TRBJ2-5; no reliable D call. The germline CDR1 and CDR2 sequences are SNHLY and FYNNEI. Trimming pared 2 bases from V and 9 bases from J, leaving 16 bases between. The CDR3 runs 14 residues. This CDR3 is CASSESRLGVAQYF. The CDR3 coding sequence is TGTGCCAGCAGTGAATCGCGGTTAGGAGTGGCCCAGTACTTC. Supplemented by reference TRBV2 and TRBJ2-5, the full variable domain reads EPEVTQTPSHQVTQMGQEVILRCVPISNHLYFYWYRQILGQKVEFLVSFYNNEISEKSEIFDDQFSVERPDGSNFTLKIRSTKLEDSAMYFCASSESRLGVAQYFGPGTRLLVL.

This clonotype showed up many times. The chain has TRBV20-1 and TRBJ2-1; no reliable D call. Trimming shortened V by 6 bases and J by 1 base, and 16 bases separated the two germline ends. CDR1 is DFQATT and CDR2 is SNEGSKA in the germline V gene (reference sequence). CDR3 size: 15 residues. This CDR3 reads CSAANNYGSYNEQFF. As DNA, the CDR3 is TGCAGTGCCGCCAACAACTACGGTTCCTACAATGAGCAGTTCTTC.

This clonotype was seen a few times. The chain recombines TRBV7-8 with TRBJ2-5; the D call may be TRBD1 or TRBD2 (5 bases each). Trimming took off 8 bases at V and 8 bases at J, with 21 bases between the two ends. The CDR3 totals 14 residues. Germline V gene lookup returns CDR1 SGHVS and CDR2 FQNEAQ. The CDR3 DNA is TGTGCCAGCGGAGAATCAGGGCAGGGACGAACCCAGTACTTC. This translates into CASGESGQGRTQYF.

The chain uses TRBV20-1 and TRBJ2-1, with a weak D call TRBD2 (6 bases). Germline V gives CDR1 DFQATT, CDR2 SNEGSKA (reference sequence). CDR3 length equals 15 residues. V was shortened by 4 bases and J by 1 base, with 14 bases between the two germline ends. CDR3 sequence: CSAKEFSGSYNEQFF. The CDR3 nucleotides are TGCAGTGCTAAGGAATTTAGCGGTTCCTACAATGAGCAGTTCTTC.

Of note for this clonotype: One end of the junction fails to match germline, which may point to a read error. This chain joins TRBV4-1 and TRBJ2-1; the D gene could be TRBD1 or TRBD2 (5 bases each). Germline CDR1 is MGHRA and CDR2 is YSYEKL. The CDR3 runs to 15 residues. CDR3 sequence reads: CASNQDGTPYNEQFF. CDR3 nucleotide sequence: TGCGCCAGCAACCAAGATGGGACGCCCTACAATGAGCAGTTCTTC.

The table lists this clonotype with a few counts. The chain joins TRBV6-2 or TRBV6-3 to TRBJ2-1; D remains ambiguous. The CDR3 consists of 12 residues. Germline V gene sequence: CDR1 MNHEY, CDR2 SVGEGT. The V gene lost 2 bases and the J gene lost 5 bases, with 4 bases spanning the gap. CDR3 coding DNA: TGTGCCAGCAGTTACCTCGACAATGAGCAGTTCTTC. Its translation: CASSYLDNEQFF.